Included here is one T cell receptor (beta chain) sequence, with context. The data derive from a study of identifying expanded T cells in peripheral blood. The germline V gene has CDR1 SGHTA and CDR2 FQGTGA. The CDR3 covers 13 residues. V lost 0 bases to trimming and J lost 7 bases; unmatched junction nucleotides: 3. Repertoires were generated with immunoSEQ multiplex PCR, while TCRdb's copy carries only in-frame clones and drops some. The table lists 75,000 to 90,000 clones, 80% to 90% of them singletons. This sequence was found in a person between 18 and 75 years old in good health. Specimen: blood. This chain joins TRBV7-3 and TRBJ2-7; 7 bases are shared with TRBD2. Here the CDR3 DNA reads TGTGCCAGCAGCTTAACGGGAGGGCCGGAGCAGTACTTC. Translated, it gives CASSLTGGPEQYF.